The T cell receptor beta chain described here comes from a study of neurological immune-mediated disorders. This clonotype has ten or more counts. Sample time point: longitudinal time-point 3. Germline values: CDR1 SGHRS, CDR2 YFSETQ. There are 15 residues in the CDR3. V gave up 2 bases and J gave up 3 bases; unmatched junction bases: 7. By 5'RACE with 10-nucleotide random UMIs, the cDNA was made. Over 180 million TCR-beta sequences from 15-18 subjects were obtained in each sequencing run. TCRdb reanalysed the 5' RACE reads using MiXCR and keeps one entry per CDR3 protein. In the table there are around 100,000 distinct CDR3 sequences, approximately 10% of which are singletons.

J is TRBJ2-7 and V is TRBV5-1; 8 nucleotides align to TRBD1. This clonotype was sampled from a female donor with HTLV-1-associated myelopathy (HAM/TSP). Sequencing was performed on PBMCs. Here the CDR3 reads CASSFASGQGYEQYF. CDR3 nucleotide sequence: TGCGCCAGCAGCTTTGCGAGTGGACAGGGCTACGAGCAGTACTTC.